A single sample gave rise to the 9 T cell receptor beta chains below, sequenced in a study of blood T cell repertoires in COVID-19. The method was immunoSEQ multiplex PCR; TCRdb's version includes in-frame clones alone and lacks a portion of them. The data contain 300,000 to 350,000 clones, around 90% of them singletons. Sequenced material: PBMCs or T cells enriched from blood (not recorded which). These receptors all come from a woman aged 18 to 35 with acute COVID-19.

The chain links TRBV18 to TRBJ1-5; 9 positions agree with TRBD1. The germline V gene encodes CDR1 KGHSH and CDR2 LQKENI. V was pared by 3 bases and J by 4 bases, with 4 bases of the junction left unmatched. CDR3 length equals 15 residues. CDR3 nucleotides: TGTGCCAGCTCACCCCGGACAGGGGATAATCAGCCCCAGCATTTT. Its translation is CASSPRTGDNQPQHF. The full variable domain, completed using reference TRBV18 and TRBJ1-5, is NAGVMQNPRHLVRRRGQEARLRCSPMKGHSHVYWYRQLPEEGLKFMVYLQKENIIDESGMPKERFSAEFPKEGPSILRIQQVVRGDSAAYFCASSPRTGDNQPQHFGDGTRLSIL.

CDR3 loop: CASSWKAGVGNEQFF. The DNA for the CDR3 is TGTGCCAGCAGCTGGAAAGCGGGAGTAGGCAATGAGCAGTTCTTC. The rearrangement joins TRBV11-3 to TRBJ2-1; 8 bases map to TRBD2. CDR1 is SGHNT and CDR2 is YENEEA in the germline V gene. The CDR3 runs to 15 residues. Unmatched junction bases numbered 8, after V lost 4 bases and J lost 6 bases.

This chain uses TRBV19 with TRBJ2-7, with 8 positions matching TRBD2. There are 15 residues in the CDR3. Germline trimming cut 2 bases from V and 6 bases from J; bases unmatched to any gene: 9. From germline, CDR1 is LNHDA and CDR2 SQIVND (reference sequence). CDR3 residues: CASSISGAGVGEQYF. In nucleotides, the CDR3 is TGTGCCAGTAGTATATCAGGAGCGGGAGTAGGCGAGCAGTACTTC. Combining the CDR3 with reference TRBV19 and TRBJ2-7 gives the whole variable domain DGGITQSPKYLFRKEGQNVTLSCEQNLNHDAMYWYRQDPGQGLRLIYYSQIVNDFQKGDIAEGYSVSREKKESFPLTVTSAQKNPTAFYLCASSISGAGVGEQYFGPGTRLTVT.

CDR3 loop: CASSNDRADTQYF. The DNA for the CDR3 is TGTGCCAGCAGTAACGACAGGGCAGATACGCAGTATTTT. The chain recombines TRBV6-2 or TRBV6-3 with TRBJ2-3; the match to TRBD1 covers 7 bases. The CDR3 has 13 residues. Trimming removed 5 bases from V and 4 bases from J; junction bases left unmatched: 3. The germline gives CDR1 MNHEY, CDR2 SVGEGT.

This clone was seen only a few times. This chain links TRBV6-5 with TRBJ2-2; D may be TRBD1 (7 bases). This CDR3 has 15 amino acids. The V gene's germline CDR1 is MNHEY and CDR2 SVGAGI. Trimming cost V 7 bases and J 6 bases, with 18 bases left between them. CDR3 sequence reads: CASTPDQGGPGELFF. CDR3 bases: TGTGCCAGCACCCCAGACCAGGGGGGTCCCGGGGAGCTGTTTTTT.

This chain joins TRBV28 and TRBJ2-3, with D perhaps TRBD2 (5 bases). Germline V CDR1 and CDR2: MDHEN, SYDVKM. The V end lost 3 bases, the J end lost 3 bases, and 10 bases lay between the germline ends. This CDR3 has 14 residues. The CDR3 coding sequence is TGTGCCAGCAGTTTTGGGAGAGGAACAGATACGCAGTATTTT. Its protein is CASSFGRGTDTQYF.

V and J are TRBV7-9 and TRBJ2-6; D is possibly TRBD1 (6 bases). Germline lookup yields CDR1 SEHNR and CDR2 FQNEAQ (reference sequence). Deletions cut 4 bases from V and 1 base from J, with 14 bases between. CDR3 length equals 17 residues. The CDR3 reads CASSSRQDPSGANVLTF. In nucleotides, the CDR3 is TGTGCCAGCAGCTCCAGACAGGACCCATCTGGGGCCAACGTCCTGACTTTC. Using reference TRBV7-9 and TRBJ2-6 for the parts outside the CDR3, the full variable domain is DTGVSQNPRHKITKRGQNVTFRCDPISEHNRLYWYRQTLGQGPEFLTYFQNEAQLEKSRLLSDRFSAERPKGSFSTLEIQRTEQGDSAMYLCASSSRQDPSGANVLTFGAGSRLTVL.

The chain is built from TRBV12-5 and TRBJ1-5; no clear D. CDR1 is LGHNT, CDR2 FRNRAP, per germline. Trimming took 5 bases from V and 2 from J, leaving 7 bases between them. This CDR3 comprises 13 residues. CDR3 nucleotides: TGTGCTAGTGGTACAAGCGGCAATCAGCCCCAGCATTTT. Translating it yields CASGTSGNQPQHF.

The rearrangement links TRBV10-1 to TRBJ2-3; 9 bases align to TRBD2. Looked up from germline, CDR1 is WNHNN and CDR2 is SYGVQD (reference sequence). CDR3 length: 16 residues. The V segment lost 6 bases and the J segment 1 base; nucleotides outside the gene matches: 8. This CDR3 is CASSDGGLAGTDTQYF. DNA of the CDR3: TGCGCCAGCAGCGACGGGGGACTAGCAGGCACAGATACGCAGTATTTT.